This note documents a single T cell receptor (beta chain) sequence. V shed 3 bases, J shed 7 bases, and the junction held 9 bases outside the gene matches. Germline V gene lookup returns CDR1 SGHRS and CDR2 YFSETQ. The CDR3 consists of 14 residues. This entry belongs to a study of T cells after yellow fever vaccination. TCR cDNA, made by 5'RACE template switching, carried an added universal primer site and UMIs. TCRdb fed the 5' RACE reads into MiXCR, producing one record per CDR3 protein. The data contain 170,000 or so distinct CDR3 sequences, approximately 6.2% of them singletons. The chain couples TRBV5-1 to TRBJ2-5, with 7 bases matching TRBD2. The sequencing used CD4+ T cells sorted from PBMCs, collected on the day of the first yellow fever vaccination. This sequence originates from a man aged 18 to 30 who received the YFV17D yellow fever vaccine. CDR3 sequence reads: CASSWGGPETTQYF. The CDR3 DNA sequence: TGCGCCAGCAGCTGGGGGGGTCCCGAGACGACCCAGTACTTC.